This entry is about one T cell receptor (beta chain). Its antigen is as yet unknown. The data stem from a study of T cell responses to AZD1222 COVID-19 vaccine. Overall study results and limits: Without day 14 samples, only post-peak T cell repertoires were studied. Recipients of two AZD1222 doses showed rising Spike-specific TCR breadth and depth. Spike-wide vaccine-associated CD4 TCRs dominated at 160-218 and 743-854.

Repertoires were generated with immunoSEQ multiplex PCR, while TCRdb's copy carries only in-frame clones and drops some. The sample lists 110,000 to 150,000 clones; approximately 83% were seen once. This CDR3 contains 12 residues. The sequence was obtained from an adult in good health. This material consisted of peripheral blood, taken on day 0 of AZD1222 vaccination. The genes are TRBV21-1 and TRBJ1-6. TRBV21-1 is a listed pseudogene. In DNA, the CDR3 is TGTGCCAGCAGCACCCAGGCGGTGGCCCTCCACTTT. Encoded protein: CASSTQAVALHF.